The rows below give T cell receptor beta chains drawn from one sample of a study of T-cell reconstitution after alpha-beta-depleted transplantation in children. In TCRdb, the PCR reads were re-called with MiXCR into one record per CDR3 protein. The sample includes nearly 350,000 distinct CDR3 sequences, roughly 15% of them seen just once. The starting material was PBMCs, mostly from graft donor cells, obtained 360 days after TCRalphabeta/CD19-depleted stem cell transplant. The receptors were gathered from a male patient aged 2 to 9 who had a stem cell transplant for acute lymphoblastic leukemia, so the T cells may come from the graft donor. Both conserved end residues are part of each CDR3. D genes are given only for firm matches. Size tells how often a clone was seen (once, few, many) or the class of an expanded clone, and some rows leave it out.

CDR3 DNA: TGTGCCAGCAGTTTCCCCCGGAGACAGGGGTACAATGAGCAGTTCTTC; CDR3 protein: CASSFPRRQGYNEQFF; J gene: TRBJ2-1; D gene: TRBD1; clone size: NA; V gene: TRBV12-3/TRBV12-4
CDR3 DNA: TGTGCCAGCAGTTACTCAGGAGGGAGACACGCTGGATACACGGATACGCAGTATTTT; CDR3 protein: CASSYSGGRHAGYTDTQYF; J gene: TRBJ2-3; D gene: NA; clone size: NA; V gene: TRBV6-5
CDR3 DNA: TGTGCCAGCACCATCTTCAGGGGGGGATCCTACGAGCAGTACTTC; CDR3 protein: CASTIFRGGSYEQYF; J gene: TRBJ2-7; D gene: NA; clone size: many; V gene: TRBV12-3/TRBV12-4
CDR3 DNA: TGTGCCAGCAGATCGTACAGGGTACGGGAGAAGGTGGGTCGGATCTACGAGCAGTACTTC; CDR3 protein: CASRSYRVREKVGRIYEQYF; J gene: TRBJ2-7; D gene: NA; clone size: few; V gene: TRBV11-2
CDR3 DNA: TGCAGCGTTGAAGTAGCGGGAGAGGAGTCCTACGAGCAGTACTTC; CDR3 protein: CSVEVAGEESYEQYF; J gene: TRBJ2-7; D gene: TRBD2; clone size: NA; V gene: TRBV29-1
CDR3 DNA: TGTGCCACCAGTGATTTAAAACAGGGCTACAATGAGCAGTTCTTC; CDR3 protein: CATSDLKQGYNEQFF; J gene: TRBJ2-1; D gene: NA; clone size: NA; V gene: TRBV24-1
CDR3 DNA: TGTGCCAGCAGTCCCCAGTTCGGGGAGCTGTTTTTT; CDR3 protein: CASSPQFGELFF; J gene: TRBJ2-2; D gene: NA; clone size: many; V gene: TRBV27
CDR3 DNA: TGTGCCAGCAGTTTGAACGGGCTCGGTTATGGCTACACCTTC; CDR3 protein: CASSLNGLGYGYTF; J gene: TRBJ1-2; D gene: NA; clone size: many; V gene: TRBV28
CDR3 DNA: TGTGCCAGTTCGGGTCCTAGCGGCATTTATAACAATGAGCAGTTCTTC; CDR3 protein: CASSGPSGIYNNEQFF; J gene: TRBJ2-1; D gene: TRBD2; clone size: few; V gene: TRBV19
CDR3 DNA: TGTGCCAGCAGCCGGATTCTCTACGAGCAGTACTTC; CDR3 protein: CASSRILYEQYF; J gene: TRBJ2-7; D gene: NA; clone size: NA; V gene: TRBV5-8
CDR3 DNA: TGTGCCAGCAGTTTCCTCCCCGGGAGTAATGAGCAGTTCTTC; CDR3 protein: CASSFLPGSNEQFF; J gene: TRBJ2-1; D gene: NA; clone size: NA; V gene: TRBV27
CDR3 DNA: TGTGCCAGCAGCCAATCCGGGTTCTACGAGCAGTACTTC; CDR3 protein: CASSQSGFYEQYF; J gene: TRBJ2-7; D gene: NA; clone size: NA; V gene: TRBV7-9
CDR3 DNA: TGTGCCAGCAGCTTCTACGGGGATGAAGCTTTCTTT; CDR3 protein: CASSFYGDEAFF; J gene: TRBJ1-1; D gene: NA; clone size: NA; V gene: TRBV13
CDR3 DNA: TGTGCCAGCAGTGGCCGACCCGGGACGAACTCCTACGAGCAGTACTTC; CDR3 protein: CASSGRPGTNSYEQYF; J gene: TRBJ2-7; D gene: NA; clone size: few; V gene: TRBV2
CDR3 DNA: TGTGCCAGCAGTTTCGGGACAGCTCGCACCTCTGGGGCCAACGTCCTGACTTTC; CDR3 protein: CASSFGTARTSGANVLTF; J gene: TRBJ2-6; D gene: TRBD1; clone size: many; V gene: TRBV12-3/TRBV12-4
CDR3 DNA: TGCGCCTTAGCAGGGTCTAGCGGGACCTACAATGAGCAGTTCTTC; CDR3 protein: CALAGSSGTYNEQFF; J gene: TRBJ2-1; D gene: TRBD2; clone size: NA; V gene: TRBV4-1
CDR3 DNA: TGTGCCAGCAGTTTGGGACAGGGATTCTCCGAGCAGTACTTC; CDR3 protein: CASSLGQGFSEQYF; J gene: TRBJ2-7; D gene: TRBD1; clone size: NA; V gene: TRBV27
CDR3 DNA: TGTGCCAGCAGTTACTCGGACGGCTCAAATGAAAAACCGTTTTTT; CDR3 protein: CASSYSDGSNEKPFF; J gene: TRBJ1-4; D gene: NA; clone size: few; V gene: TRBV6-5
CDR3 DNA: TGTGCCAGCAGCGAGGACAGGGGCAGACAAGAGACCCAGTACTTC; CDR3 protein: CASSEDRGRQETQYF; J gene: TRBJ2-5; D gene: TRBD1; clone size: many; V gene: TRBV11-2
CDR3 DNA: TGTGCCAGCAGTTTTATCGTGCAGGGTCGGGTCCATGAGCAGTTCTTC; CDR3 protein: CASSFIVQGRVHEQFF; J gene: TRBJ2-1; D gene: NA; clone size: NA; V gene: TRBV28